What follows are 14 T cell receptor beta chains derived from one specimen sequenced in a study of cytomegalovirus exposure and HLA in healthy donors. The PCR had 60 Vbeta and 13 Jbeta primers. The data were produced by immunoSEQ multiplex PCR, yet TCRdb's version contains in-frame clones alone and is incomplete. Seen here are roughly 160,000 clones, 85% observed once, and the top ten hold 1%. The material sequenced was PBMCs. The receptors here all came from a boy aged 2-15 years in good health and CMV-seronegative.

This chain links TRBV28 with TRBJ1-6; D possibly corresponds to TRBD1 (5 bases). Germline V gives CDR1 MDHEN, CDR2 SYDVKM. The ends were cut back, 2 bases at V and 6 bases at J, with 11 bases in the middle. The CDR3 has 15 amino acids. In DNA, the CDR3 is TGTGCCAGCAGTTTAAGGCAGGGTTTTAATTCACCCCTCCACTTT. It is translated as CASSLRQGFNSPLHF. The full variable domain, with the rest looked up from reference TRBV28 and TRBJ1-6, is DVKVTQSSRYLVKRTGEKVFLECVQDMDHENMFWYRQDPGLGLRLIYFSYDVKMKEKGDIPEGYSVSREKKERFSLILESASTNQTSMYLCASSLRQGFNSPLHFGNGTRLTVT.

This chain links TRBV7-3 with TRBJ2-2; unclear D gene. V was trimmed by 5 bases and J by 2 bases, leaving 9 bases between them. Per the germline V gene, CDR1 is SGHTA and CDR2 is FQGTGA. The CDR3 has 14 amino acids. The CDR3 here is CASSPTANTGELFF. CDR3 coding DNA: TGTGCCAGCAGCCCAACAGCTAACACCGGGGAGCTGTTTTTT.

The chain carries TRBV6-6 and TRBJ1-1, with 7 nucleotides matching TRBD1. The V and J ends lost 7 bases and 5 bases, in that order; junction bases with no gene match: 16. From germline, CDR1 is MNHNY and CDR2 SVGAGI (reference sequence). CDR3 length equals 16 residues. Here the CDR3 reads CASTNPETGKRTEAFF. The CDR3 DNA sequence: TGTGCCAGCACCAACCCGGAGACAGGGAAGAGAACTGAAGCTTTCTTT.

This chain connects TRBV5-1 to TRBJ2-7, with 10 bases matching TRBD2. CDR1 and CDR2 (germline): SGHRS, YFSETQ. Trimming took 0 bases from V and 3 from J; bases not matched to a gene: 3. The CDR3 contains 15 residues. The CDR3: CASSLAASGGYEQYF. The CDR3 DNA reads TGCGCCAGCAGCTTGGCGGCTAGCGGGGGCTACGAGCAGTACTTC.

This chain connects TRBV15 to TRBJ1-2; D possibly corresponds to TRBD1 (5 bases). Germline V gene lookup returns CDR1 LNHNV and CDR2 YYDKDF (reference sequence). Trimming removed 0 bases from V and 1 base from J, with 12 bases in between. This CDR3 has 16 residues. CDR3 sequence: CATSREWGRNNYGYTF. CDR3 sequence (DNA): TGTGCCACCAGCAGAGAATGGGGCAGAAATAACTATGGCTACACCTTC.

This chain connects TRBV29-1 to TRBJ2-1; 9 positions match TRBD2. This CDR3 comprises 15 residues. Germline CDR1 SQVTM, CDR2 ANQGSEA. With V trimmed by 3 bases and J by 5 bases, 8 bases remained unmatched. CDR3 sequence: CSVDRASGVNNEQFF. DNA of the CDR3: TGCAGCGTTGACAGGGCTAGCGGGGTTAACAATGAGCAGTTCTTC.

This chain connects TRBV2 to TRBJ2-2; the match to TRBD2 covers 9 bases. V lost 5 bases to trimming and J lost 2 bases; unmatched junction nucleotides: 6. The CDR3 contains 16 residues. Looked up from germline, CDR1 is SNHLY and CDR2 is FYNNEI. Here the CDR3 DNA reads TGTGCCAGCAGTAGCCTAGCGGGACCAAACACCGGGGAGCTGTTTTTT. Its protein product is CASSSLAGPNTGELFF.

The V call is TRBV10-3, the J call TRBJ1-5; D possibly corresponds to TRBD1 (6 bases). This CDR3 has 15 amino acids. V lost 6 bases and J lost 2, with 14 bases in between. Germline V lookup: CDR1 ENHRY, CDR2 SYGVKD. CDR3 DNA sequence: TGTGCCATCAGCATGGAACAGGGAGGCAATCAGCCCCAGCATTTT. Its protein product is CAISMEQGGNQPQHF.

V gene TRBV13 combines with J gene TRBJ2-3; 8 positions agree with TRBD2. This CDR3 region has 16 residues. The germline gives CDR1 PRHDT, CDR2 FYEKMQ (reference sequence). V lost 0 bases to trimming and J lost 4 bases; unmatched junction nucleotides: 6. The CDR3 DNA follows: TGTGCCAGCAGCTTAGGTCGGGGGGGGGCAGCAGATACGCAGTATTTT. Protein: CASSLGRGGAADTQYF.

The chain recombines TRBV28 with TRBJ2-7; maybe TRBD2 (5 bases). V lost 3 bases and J lost 1, with 13 bases in between. The CDR3 totals 15 residues. Germline V lookup: CDR1 MDHEN, CDR2 SYDVKM. The chain's CDR3 is CASSFPSGTSYEQYF. CDR3 sequence (DNA): TGTGCCAGCAGTTTCCCGAGCGGAACGTCCTACGAGCAGTACTTC.

A few counts support this clone. V and J are TRBV25-1 and TRBJ1-4; D is possibly TRBD1 (6 bases). The CDR3 loop spans 13 amino acids. CDR1 and CDR2 (germline): MGHDK, SYGVNS. V dropped 5 bases and J dropped 8 bases, with 12 bases sitting between them. DNA for the CDR3: TGTGCCAGCAGTTTAGGGGGTCACGAAAAACTGTTTTTT. This codes for CASSLGGHEKLFF.

The chain employs TRBV28 and TRBJ2-2; D perhaps matches TRBD2 (6 bases). CDR1 and CDR2 from the germline V gene are MDHEN and SYDVKM. Trimming took 6 bases from V and 0 from J, leaving 14 bases between them. The CDR3 contains 16 residues. This chain's CDR3 is CASRLASTTNTGELFF. In DNA form, the CDR3 reads TGTGCCAGCAGGCTAGCGTCTACGACGAACACCGGGGAGCTGTTTTTT.

The V gene is TRBV29-1, the J gene TRBJ2-5, with 7 bases matching TRBD1. CDR1 and CDR2 from the germline V gene are SQVTM and ANQGSEA. V lost 6 bases, J lost 5 bases, and 6 bases stayed unmatched. This CDR3 is built from 12 residues. For the CDR3, the DNA is TGCAGCGTCGACAGGGAGTATGAGACCCAGTACTTC. This encodes CSVDREYETQYF.

The chain couples TRBV2 to TRBJ2-1; D uncertain. Per germline, CDR1 SNHLY and CDR2 FYNNEI. The CDR3 contains 12 residues. V lost 9 bases to trimming and J lost 4 bases, with 10 bases between them. The CDR3 DNA reads TGTGCCAGTAAAGGCGGATACAATGAGCAGTTCTTC. Protein sequence: CASKGGYNEQFF.